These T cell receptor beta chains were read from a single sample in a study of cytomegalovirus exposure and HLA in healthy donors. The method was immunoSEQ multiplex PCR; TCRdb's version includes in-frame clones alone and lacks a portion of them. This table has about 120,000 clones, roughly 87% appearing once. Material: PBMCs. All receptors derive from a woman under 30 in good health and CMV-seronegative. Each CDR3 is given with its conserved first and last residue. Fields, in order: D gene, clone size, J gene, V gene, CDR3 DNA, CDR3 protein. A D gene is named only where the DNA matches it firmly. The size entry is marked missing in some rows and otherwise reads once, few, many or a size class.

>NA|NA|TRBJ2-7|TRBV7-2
TGTGCCAGCAGCCCCCCCGCGGGAAAAGAGCAGTACTTC
CASSPPAGKEQYF
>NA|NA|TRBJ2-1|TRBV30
TGTGCCTGGAGTGTGGTACGGGGTGGTGAGCAGTTCTTC
CAWSVVRGGEQFF
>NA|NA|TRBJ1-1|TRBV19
TGTGCCAGTAGATCTCCGGGGGGATATAACACTGAAGCTTTCTTT
CASRSPGGYNTEAFF
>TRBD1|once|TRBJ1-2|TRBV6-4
TGTGCCAGCAGCCCCGGGACAGGGCGCCTTCTGGGGGGCTACACCTTC
CASSPGTGRLLGGYTF
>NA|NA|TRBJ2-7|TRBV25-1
TGTGCCAGCAGTAGACGGGGGGCGGGCAGCTCCTACGAGCAGTACTTC
CASSRRGAGSSYEQYF
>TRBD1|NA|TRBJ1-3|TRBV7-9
TGTGCCAGCAGCTTAAGGGACAGCTACTCTGGAAACACCATATATTTT
CASSLRDSYSGNTIYF
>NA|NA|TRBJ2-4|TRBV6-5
TGTGCCAGCAGCCCCTTCAGGGTCAAAAACAGTCAGTACTTC
CASSPFRVKNSQYF
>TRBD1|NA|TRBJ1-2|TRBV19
TGTGCCAGTTGCAAAGGGCAGGGGGATTATGGCTACACCTTC
CASCKGQGDYGYTF
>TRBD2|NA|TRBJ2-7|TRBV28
TGTGCCAGCAGTTTATGGGCTAGCGGCCTATCGTACGAGCAGTACTTC
CASSLWASGLSYEQYF
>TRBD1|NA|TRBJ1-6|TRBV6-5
TGTGCCAGCAGTTACTCGGACAGGGCTCAGTCACCCCTCCACTTT
CASSYSDRAQSPLHF
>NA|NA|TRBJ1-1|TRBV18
TGTGCCAGCTCACCGGCTCTGAACACTGAAGCTTTCTTT
CASSPALNTEAFF
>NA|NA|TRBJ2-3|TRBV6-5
TGTGCCAGCAGCCCCGACAGATATACGCAGTATTTT
CASSPDRYTQYF
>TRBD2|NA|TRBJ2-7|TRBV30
TGTGCCTGGAGGTCAACTAGCGGCTACGAGCAGTACTTC
CAWRSTSGYEQYF
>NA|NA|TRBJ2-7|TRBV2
TGTGCCAGCAGCCCACAGAGGGCTCGGAACGAGCAGTACTTC
CASSPQRARNEQYF
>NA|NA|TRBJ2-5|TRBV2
TGTGCCAGCAGCGTCGGGGTTCGGGAGACCCAGTACTTC
CASSVGVRETQYF
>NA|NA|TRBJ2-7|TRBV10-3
TGTGCCATCAGTGGAGGTTACGAGCAGTACTTC
CAISGGYEQYF
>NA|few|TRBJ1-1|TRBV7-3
TGTGCCAGCAGCTTAACGGGGGGGGACACTGAAGCTTTCTTT
CASSLTGGDTEAFF
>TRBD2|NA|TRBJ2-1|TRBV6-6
TGTGCCAGCAGCGTCGAACTAGCGGGCTACAATGAGCAGTTCTTC
CASSVELAGYNEQFF
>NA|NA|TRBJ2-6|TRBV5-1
TGCGCCAGCAGCTTGGGCGAATTATCCGTCTCTGCATCCTCTGGGGCCAACGGCCTGACTTTC
CASSLGELSVSASSGANGLTF
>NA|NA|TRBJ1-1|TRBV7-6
TGTGCCAGCAGCTTATTGGCGTCAGGGGTTAACACTGAAGCTTTCTTT
CASSLLASGVNTEAFF
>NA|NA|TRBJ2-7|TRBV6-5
TGTGCCAGCACCAAAAGTGCAACTTTCTCCTACGAGCAGTACTTC
CASTKSATFSYEQYF
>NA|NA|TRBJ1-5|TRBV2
TGTGCCAGCAATCCTAGAGGCACATTGAGCAATCAGCCCCAGCATTTT
CASNPRGTLSNQPQHF
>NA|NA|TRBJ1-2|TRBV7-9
TGTGCCAGCAGCTTAGCAGTTATAGCTAACTATGGCTACACCTTC
CASSLAVIANYGYTF
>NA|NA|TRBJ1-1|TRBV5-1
TGCGCCAGCAGCTTGGGAGGGAGGTACACTGAAGCTTTCTTT
CASSLGGRYTEAFF
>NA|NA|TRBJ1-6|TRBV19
TGTGCCGTCTCACAGGGTGGGAATTCACCCCTCCACTTT
CAVSQGGNSPLHF
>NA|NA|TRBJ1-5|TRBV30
TGTGCCTGGAGTCGGTCGGGGAATCAGCCCCAGCATTTT
CAWSRSGNQPQHF
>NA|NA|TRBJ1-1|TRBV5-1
TGCGCCAGCAGCTTCAGACAGGCGAACACTGAAGCTTTCTTT
CASSFRQANTEAFF
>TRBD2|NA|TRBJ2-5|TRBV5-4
TGTGCCAGCAGCTTGGCGGGATTGGCGGGAGGAGGGGGGGAGACCCAGTACTTC
CASSLAGLAGGGGETQYF
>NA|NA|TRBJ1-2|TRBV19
TGTGCCAGTAGTAAACAGGGAACGGATAACTATGGCTACACCTTC
CASSKQGTDNYGYTF
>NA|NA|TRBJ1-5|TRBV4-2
TGTGCCAGCAGCCAAGATCTTCCCCAGGGAGGTCATCAGCCCCAGCATTTT
CASSQDLPQGGHQPQHF
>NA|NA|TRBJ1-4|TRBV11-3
TGTGCCAGCAGCTTAGAGGGGTCTAGCAAACTGTTTTTT
CASSLEGSSKLFF
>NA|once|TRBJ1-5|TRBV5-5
TGTGCCAGCAGCTTGGACAGGAATCAGCCCCAGCATTTT
CASSLDRNQPQHF
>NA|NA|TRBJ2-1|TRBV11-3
TGTGCCAGCAGCTTAGATGTGTGGGCTCCCCCCCGATACAATGAGCAGTTCTTC
CASSLDVWAPPRYNEQFF
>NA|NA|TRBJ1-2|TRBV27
TGTGCCAGCAGCCGGCAGCAGGGCCCCTATGGCTACACCTTC
CASSRQQGPYGYTF
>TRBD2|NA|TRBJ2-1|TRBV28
TGTGCCAGCAGGCCGGGACTAGCGGGAGGGACCCCACCCCCACACAATGAGCAGTTCTTC
CASRPGLAGGTPPPHNEQFF
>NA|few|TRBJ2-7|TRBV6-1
TGTGCCAGCAGACCCCTGAGAGGAACCTCCTACGAGCAGTACTTC
CASRPLRGTSYEQYF
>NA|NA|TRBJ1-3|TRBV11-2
TGTGCCAGCAGCCTGGGAAACACCATATATTTT
CASSLGNTIYF
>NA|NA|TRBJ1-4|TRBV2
TGTGCCAGCACCCGGGGAGAAAAACTGTTTTTT
CASTRGEKLFF
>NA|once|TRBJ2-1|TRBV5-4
TGTGCCAGCAGCTTGGAGCTGACTAGCAATGAGCAGTTCTTC
CASSLELTSNEQFF
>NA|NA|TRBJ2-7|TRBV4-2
TGTGCCAGCAGCCCGACAGTCTCCTACGAGCAGTACTTC
CASSPTVSYEQYF
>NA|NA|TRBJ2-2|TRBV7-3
TGTGCCAGCAGCTCTAGCGGGGAGCTGTTTTTT
CASSSSGELFF
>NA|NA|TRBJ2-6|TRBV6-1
TGTGCCAGCAGTGATTTAAGAACTGGGGCCAACGGCCTGACTTTC
CASSDLRTGANGLTF
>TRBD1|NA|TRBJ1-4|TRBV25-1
TGTGCCAGCAGTGAGACAGGGGAACGGAAAAAACTGTTTTTT
CASSETGERKKLFF
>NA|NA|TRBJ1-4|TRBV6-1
TGTGCCAGCAGTGGGAGGGTAAGAGAAGAAAAACTGTTTTTT
CASSGRVREEKLFF